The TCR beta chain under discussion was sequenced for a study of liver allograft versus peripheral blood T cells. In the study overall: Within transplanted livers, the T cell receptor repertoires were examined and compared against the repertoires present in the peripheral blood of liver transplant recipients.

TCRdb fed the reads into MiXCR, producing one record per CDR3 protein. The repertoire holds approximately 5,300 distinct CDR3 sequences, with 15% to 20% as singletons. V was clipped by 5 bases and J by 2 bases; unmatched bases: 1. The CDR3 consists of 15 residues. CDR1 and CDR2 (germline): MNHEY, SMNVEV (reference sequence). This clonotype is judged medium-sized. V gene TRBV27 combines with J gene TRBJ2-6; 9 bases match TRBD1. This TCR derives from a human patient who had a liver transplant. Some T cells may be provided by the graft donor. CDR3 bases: TGTGCCAGCAGTCGACAGGGGGCTGGGGCCAACGTCCTGACTTTC. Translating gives CASSRQGAGANVLTF.